This entry is about one TCR beta chain. The germline V gene encodes CDR1 GTSNPN and CDR2 SVGIG (reference sequence). This CDR3 region has 13 residues. V lost 7 bases, J lost 0 bases, and 9 bases lay in between. The data were produced by immunoSEQ multiplex PCR, yet TCRdb's version contains in-frame clones alone and is incomplete. The sample has approximately 41,000 clones, more than 75% seen once. This record belongs to a study of OX40 agonist ivuxolimab in advanced cancers. The sequence came from an adult with an advanced solid tumor such as melanoma, head and neck, liver or kidney cancer. V and J are TRBV30 and TRBJ1-4; a weak D match, TRBD1 (5 bases). The sample here was CD4+ or CD8+ T cells sorted from blood, taken in a trial of the OX40 agonist ivuxolimab. The CDR3 DNA reads as TGTGCCTCCAGACAGTCAACTAATGAAAAACTGTTTTTT. It yields the protein CASRQSTNEKLFF. Full variable domain (remainder filled in from reference TRBV30 and TRBJ1-4): SQTIHQWPATLVQPVGSPLSLECTVEGTSNPNLYWYRQAAGRGLQLLFYSVGIGQISSEVPQNLSASRPQDRQFILSSKKLLLSDSGFYLCASRQSTNEKLFFGSGTQLSVL.